This TCR beta chain came from a study of cytomegalovirus exposure and HLA in healthy donors. Findings of the study overall: The study flagged 150 to 200 TCR beta chains as cytomegalovirus-associated. Rarity marked most TCR sequences, yet some public TCRs occurred in many donors.

This clone was seen more than once but under ten times. Its specificity is not known. J was trimmed by 7 bases and V by 4 bases; bases with no gene match: 7. CDR3 length equals 16 residues. Germline V gives CDR1 SGHDT, CDR2 YYEEEE. This table comes from immunoSEQ multiplex PCR, and its TCRdb copy is limited to in-frame clones, with some not included. The repertoire includes 100,000 to 150,000 clones, approximately 89% of them detected once, and approximately 3.5% sits in the top ten. The clonotype originates from a man aged 25-45 years in good health and CMV-seronegative. V and J are TRBV5-6 and TRBJ2-3; TRBD2 aligns across 15 bases. What was sequenced was PBMCs. In nucleotides, the CDR3 is TGTGCCAGCAGCGCCGGACTAGCGGGGGGGCTTTATACGCAGTATTTT. This gives the protein CASSAGLAGGLYTQYF.